This entry features one T cell receptor beta chain sequence. The data originate from a study of blood T cell repertoires in COVID-19. Study-wide context: PBMCs, B-cell-depleted T cells, or T cells were the source of the cDNA or gDNA that made up the material.

Assay: immunoSEQ multiplex PCR; the TCRdb copy retains only in-frame clones and omits some. The sample carries a few hundred thousand clones, 80% to 90% recorded once. The V end lost 2 bases, the J end lost 2 bases, and 10 bases lay between the germline ends. The CDR3 sequence is 14 residues long. Germline V gene lookup returns CDR1 SGHTA and CDR2 FQGTGA. The chain uses TRBV7-3 and TRBJ2-7, with TRBD2 as a possible D gene (5 bases). The specimen was PBMCs or T cells enriched from blood (not recorded which). The source of this sequence is a woman younger than 35 who had recovered from COVID-19. The CDR3 DNA sequence: TGTGCCAGCAGCTTAGGCAGAGGGACCTACGAGCAGTACTTC. Protein: CASSLGRGTYEQYF. Filled out from reference TRBV7-3 and TRBJ2-7, the complete variable domain reads GAGVSQTPSNKVTEKGKYVELRCDPISGHTALYWYRQSLGQGPEFLIYFQGTGAADDSGLPNDRFFAVRPEGSVSTLKIQRTERGDSAVYLCASSLGRGTYEQYFGPGTRLTVT.